This T cell receptor beta chain emerged from a study of T cell responses to AZD1222 COVID-19 vaccine. Study-level results: Across spike, vaccine-associated CD4 TCRs were found, dominant at 160-218 and 743-854. Scientists sampled the repertoires only once the peak T cell response had passed. White British donors predominated, females outnumbered males, and clonal diversity was possibly underestimated.

This CDR3 spans 15 amino acids. The germline V and J ends were trimmed by 5 bases and 7 bases, with 18 bases remaining between them. Germline CDR1 is MNHNS and CDR2 is SASEGT. Second doses that came at about 4 or about 12 weeks were put together. Turning to this clone: Its specificity is not known.

Clones were read by immunoSEQ multiplex PCR, and TCRdb kept only the in-frame ones, dropping some. Of 85,000 to 100,000 clones listed, roughly nine tenths are singletons. V usage is TRBV6-1 and J usage is TRBJ2-1, with a possible D match to TRBD1 (5 bases). The receptor's source is an adult who received the AZD1222 COVID-19 vaccine. The sequencing here drew on peripheral blood, taken 28 days after the second AZD1222 dose. The DNA for the CDR3 is TGTGCCAGCAGTTCCAGGGCTACTGTCGGTAATGAGCAGTTCTTC. Encoded protein: CASSSRATVGNEQFF.